The 8 T cell receptor beta chains reported below all come from one sample, sequenced in a study of T-cell reconstitution after alpha-beta-depleted transplantation in children. Unique molecular identifiers were used to barcode this TCRbeta library. TCRdb re-derived calls from the PCR reads in MiXCR, one entry per CDR3 protein. The repertoire consists of about 640,000 distinct CDR3 sequences, with 13% occurring once and the leading ten covering 2% to 2.5%. Specimen: PBMCs, mostly from graft donor cells, collected 360 days after TCRalphabeta/CD19-depleted stem cell transplant. The origin of the receptors is a male patient younger than 18 who had a stem cell transplant for acute myeloid leukemia, so the T cells may come from the graft donor.

Many counts were recorded for this clonotype. This chain uses TRBV20-1 with TRBJ2-7, with 11 nucleotides matching TRBD2. V lost 6 bases to trimming and J lost 7 bases; unmatched junction nucleotides: 11. Germline V gene sequence: CDR1 DFQATT, CDR2 SNEGSKA (reference sequence). The CDR3 contains 14 residues. CDR3 residues: CSARRLAGTWEQYF. CDR3 bases: TGCAGTGCCCGGCGACTAGCGGGGACGTGGGAGCAGTACTTC.

This clonotype has just a few counts. The rearrangement joins TRBV18 to TRBJ2-1, with 11 bases matching TRBD2. CDR3 length equals 16 residues. V was clipped by 4 bases and J by 9 bases; unmatched bases: 11. Per germline, CDR1 KGHSH and CDR2 LQKENI. CDR3 sequence reads: CASSRPLAGGRGEQFF. In nucleotides, the CDR3 is TGTGCCAGCTCACGGCCTCTAGCGGGAGGCCGGGGTGAGCAGTTCTTC.

The chain uses TRBV6-5 and TRBJ2-1, with TRBD2 identical over 8 bases. Trimming at V came to 8 bases and at J to 7 bases, leaving 1 base not matched to a gene. From germline, CDR1 is MNHEY and CDR2 SVGAGI. The CDR3 loop spans 11 amino acids. The DNA for the CDR3 is TGTGCCAGCGTAGCGGGGAATGAGCAGTTCTTC. Protein: CASVAGNEQFF.

This clonotype was counted at least ten times. The CDR3 loop is CASSLVGTSGFNEQFF. As DNA, the CDR3 is TGTGCCAGCAGCTTGGTTGGGACTAGCGGGTTCAATGAGCAGTTCTTC. The V and J genes are TRBV5-6 and TRBJ2-1; 12 positions match TRBD2. CDR1 and CDR2 from the germline V gene are SGHDT and YYEEEE. The CDR3 loop spans 16 amino acids. J lost 6 bases, V lost 0 bases, and 4 bases had no gene match.

This clonotype came up a few times. The chain links TRBV7-2 to TRBJ1-1; the match to TRBD1 covers 8 bases. Germline lookup yields CDR1 SGHTA and CDR2 FQGNSA. The V gene end was trimmed by 4 bases and the J gene end by 4 bases; junction bases not matched to a gene: 5. The CDR3 has 14 residues. CDR3: CASSSTDRGTEAFF. In DNA, the CDR3 is TGTGCCAGCAGCTCAACCGACAGGGGCACTGAAGCTTTCTTT.

Only a few counts were recorded for this clonotype. The genes are TRBV29-1 and TRBJ2-7; D is perhaps TRBD2 (7 bases). V lost 4 bases, J lost 0 bases, and 16 bases lay in between. This CDR3 is 15 amino acids long. Germline loops: CDR1 SQVTM, CDR2 ANQGSEA. Here the CDR3 reads CSVVGGGPISYEQYF. The CDR3 DNA is TGCAGCGTTGTAGGGGGAGGGCCCATCTCCTACGAGCAGTACTTC.

The chain uses TRBV20-1 and TRBJ2-5; 13 bases are a match to TRBD2. Trimming at V came to 3 bases and at J to 2 bases, leaving 6 bases not matched to a gene. Per germline, CDR1 DFQATT and CDR2 SNEGSKA (reference sequence). The CDR3 length is 16 residues. The DNA for the CDR3 is TGCAGTGCTAGCGTACCGGGACTAGCGGGACAAGAGACCCAGTACTTC. Its translation: CSASVPGLAGQETQYF.

This clonotype was seen only a few times. V gene TRBV7-2 combines with J gene TRBJ2-3; 7 bases agree with TRBD2. The CDR3 consists of 17 residues. The junction had 14 bases not matched to a gene; V was cut back by 4 bases and J by 4 bases. Germline CDR1 SGHTA, CDR2 FQGNSA. CDR3 protein: CASSYRLAWLPADTQYF. The DNA of the CDR3 is TGTGCCAGCAGCTATCGACTAGCCTGGCTTCCTGCAGATACGCAGTATTTT. Full variable domain (missing parts from reference TRBV7-2 and TRBJ2-3): GAGVSQSPSNKVTEKGKDVELRCDPISGHTALYWYRQSLGQGLEFLIYFQGNSAPDKSGLPSDRFSAERTGGSVSTLTIQRTQQEDSAVYLCASSYRLAWLPADTQYFGPGTRLTVL.